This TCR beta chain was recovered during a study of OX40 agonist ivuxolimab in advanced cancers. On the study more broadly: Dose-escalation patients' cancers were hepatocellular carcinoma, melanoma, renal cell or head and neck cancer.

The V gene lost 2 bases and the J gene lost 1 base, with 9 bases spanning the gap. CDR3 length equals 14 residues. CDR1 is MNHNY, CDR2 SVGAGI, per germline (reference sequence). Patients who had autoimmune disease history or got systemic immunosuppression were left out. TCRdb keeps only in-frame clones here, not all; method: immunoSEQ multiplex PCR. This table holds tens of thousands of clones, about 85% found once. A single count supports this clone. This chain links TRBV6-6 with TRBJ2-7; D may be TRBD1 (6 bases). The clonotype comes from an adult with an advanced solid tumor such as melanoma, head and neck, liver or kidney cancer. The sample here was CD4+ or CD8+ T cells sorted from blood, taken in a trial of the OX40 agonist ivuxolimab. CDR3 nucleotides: TGTGCCAGCAGTTACGCCAGGGGATCCTACGAGCAGTACTTC. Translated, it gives CASSYARGSYEQYF.